Sequencing of this TCR beta chain was carried out in a study of neoadjuvant anti-PD-1 for oral cavity cancer. In the study overall: Nivolumab at 3 mg/kg was mostly given biweekly, three to four doses, pre-surgery. Around day 43, patients without progression received a fourth nivolumab dose before surgery.

PBMC libraries mostly used roughly 500 ng of input genomic DNA, with six replicates per sample. Using immunoSEQ multiplex PCR, the repertoire was profiled, and TCRdb retains in-frame clones only, with some absent. The sample records about 14,000 clones, 71% being singletons. Germline V CDR1 and CDR2: SGDLS, YYNGEE. CDR3 length: 16 residues. Trimming cost V 4 bases and J 0 bases, with 14 bases left between them. This clone occurred once. This sequence was found in a person aged 35-79 years with oral cavity squamous cell carcinoma. The sequenced sample was PBMCs, obtained before nivolumab (anti-PD-1) treatment. The V and J genes are TRBV9 and TRBJ1-3; no firm D call. The CDR3 here is CASSSSPSRSGNTIYF. The CDR3 bases are TGTGCCAGCAGCTCCTCTCCAAGCCGCTCTGGAAACACCATATATTTT.